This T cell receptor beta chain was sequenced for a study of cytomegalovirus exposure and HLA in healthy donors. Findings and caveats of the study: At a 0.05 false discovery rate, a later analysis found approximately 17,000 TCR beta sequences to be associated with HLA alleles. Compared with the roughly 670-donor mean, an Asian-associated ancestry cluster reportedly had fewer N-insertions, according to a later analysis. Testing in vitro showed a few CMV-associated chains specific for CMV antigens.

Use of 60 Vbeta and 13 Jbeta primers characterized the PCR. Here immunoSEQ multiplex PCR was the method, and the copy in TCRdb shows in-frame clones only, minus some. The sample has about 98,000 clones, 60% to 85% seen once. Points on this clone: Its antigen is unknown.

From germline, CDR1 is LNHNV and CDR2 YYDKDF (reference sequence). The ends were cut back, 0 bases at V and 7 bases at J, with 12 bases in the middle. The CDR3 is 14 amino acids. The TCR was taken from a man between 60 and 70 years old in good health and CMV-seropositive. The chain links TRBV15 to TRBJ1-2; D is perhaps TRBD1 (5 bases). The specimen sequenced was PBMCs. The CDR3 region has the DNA TGTGCCACCAGCAGAGATGCAGGGCGGCGTGGCTACACCTTC. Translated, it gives CATSRDAGRRGYTF.